Reported below is one TCR beta chain. It has no known antigen specificity. Base qualities are not recorded, but no much larger clone differs from it by a single base. TCR beta repertoires were profiled from peripheral blood of over 10 young patients with multiple sclerosis to demonstrate the VDJtools post-analysis software. The patients with multiple sclerosis were children and adolescents between 6 and 15 years of age. The source of the sample is a study of post-analysis software for immune sequencing data (dated by TCRdb to the mid-2010s). In the study overall: Recorded disease courses included relapsing-remitting, secondary progressive and progressive-relapsing multiple sclerosis, with some patients lacking subtype annotation. The multiple sclerosis patient repertoires were compared with about a dozen previously published healthy control repertoires from donors aged roughly 6 to 27 years. A subset of samples was prepared in parallel using single-end sample barcoding, then pooled and co-amplified after Illumina adapter ligation.

The germline V gene supplies CDR1 KGHDR and CDR2 SFDVKD. The germline V end is reduced by 3 bases and the J end by 3 bases; junction bases left unmatched: 8. From cysteine to phenylalanine, the CDR3 is 16 amino acids long. Only the CDR3 region is kept as DNA, spanning 48 bases read in frame from base 1. Library preparation employed PCR. TCRdb shows the sequencer as Illumina HiSeq 2500. To reduce PCR and sequencing biases, unique molecular identifiers were built into the TCR beta cDNA libraries. Some 500,000 cDNA molecules were obtained for every 1 to 10 million input T cells, so each molecule roughly corresponded to one T cell. The same protocol used for the earlier healthy control dataset was applied to prepare and sequence the patient libraries. Within a given batch, samples were prepared together, multiplexed and sequenced on the same HiSeq lane. In the paper's pipeline: Raw barcoded reads were processed with MIGEC, and single-read molecular identifier groups were discarded before consensus assembly and CDR3 extraction. VDJtools was used for post-analysis of the clonotype tables, and diversity was normalized by down-sampling every dataset to the size of the smallest sample. Repertoire overlap clustering matched CDR3 amino acid but not nucleotide sequences to correct batch-related cross-sample contamination. TCRdb reworked the public reads: Q25 trimming with fastp, MiXCR clone assembly, productive beta chains retained. Identical CDR3 proteins give one entry, which carries the most common genes and DNA. TCRdb's processing, not the authors', yielded these V and J calls. This sample comprises roughly 580,000 distinct CDR3 sequences, roughly 45% of them detected only once. Of the sample, 1.5% to 2% is held by the ten largest clones.

The full study reports these points: Patients showed significantly higher frequencies than controls for five TRBV segments, among them TRBV5-6, TRBV5-1 and TRBV20-1. The multiple sclerosis patient group was slightly younger than the control group. When samples were clustered directly using the F measure, samples prepared in the same batch co-clustered strongly, which prompted a batch-effect correction. Normalized Chao1 diversity was significantly lower in multiple sclerosis patients than controls, suggesting substantial peripheral T-cell clonal expansion.

This TCR was sampled from a girl aged 10-17 years with multiple sclerosis. This sequence uses TRBV24-1 and TRBJ2-3; TRBD2 aligns with 7 central bases. Sequencing was performed on blood. The CDR3 region has the sequence CATSDGGGRITDTQYF. The DNA sequence is TGTGCCACCAGTGATGGGGGGGGACGAATAACAGATACGCAGTATTTT.